These 29 T cell receptor beta chains were sequenced from one sample in a study of CD8+ T cells in alopecia areata. As the sequencing template, cDNA was produced by extracting RNA and reverse transcribing it. Profiled with immunoSEQ multiplex PCR; TCRdb holds only in-frame clones, not every one. The table includes about 250,000 clones, around 67% detected once. The material sequenced was CD4+ T cells sorted from blood, taken at week 0. The receptors come from a human donor with alopecia areata.

There are a few counts of this clone. The rearrangement joins TRBV25-1 to TRBJ2-3, with D perhaps TRBD1 or TRBD2 (5 bases each). Between the trimmed V and J ends, which lost 4 bases and 2 bases, there was a span of 13 bases. The CDR3 consists of 15 residues. CDR1 and CDR2 (germline): MGHDK, SYGVNS. This CDR3 is CASSGFEGNTDTQYF. In DNA, the CDR3 is TGTGCCAGCAGTGGGTTTGAGGGGAACACAGATACGCAGTATTTT.

This clone was seen only once. The rearrangement uses TRBV2 and TRBJ1-1, with D tentatively TRBD1 (5 bases). The germline V gene has CDR1 SNHLY and CDR2 FYNNEI. The CDR3 sequence is 13 residues long. V dropped 8 bases and J dropped 1 base, with 11 bases sitting between them. The CDR3 DNA reads TGTGCCAGCGGATTTGGACAGAACACTGAAGCTTTCTTT. This gives the protein CASGFGQNTEAFF.

J is TRBJ1-1 and V is TRBV6-5; possible D gene TRBD1, 5 bases. V lost 6 bases to trimming and J lost 3 bases, with 11 bases between them. CDR1 and CDR2 (germline): MNHEY, SVGAGI. This CDR3 is built from 13 residues. CDR3 in amino acids: CASRGGSYTEAFF. CDR3 DNA: TGTGCCAGCAGGGGGGGGTCGTACACTGAAGCTTTCTTT.

This chain joins TRBV29-1 and TRBJ2-3, with TRBD1 matching over 10 bases. This CDR3 spans 14 amino acids. CDR1 is SQVTM, CDR2 ANQGSEA, per germline. The V segment lost 8 bases and the J segment 4 bases; nucleotides outside the gene matches: 9. CDR3 coding DNA: TGCAGCTCTCGTGTCGGGACAGGGGCAGATACGCAGTATTTT. Its translation: CSSRVGTGADTQYF.

Comment on this clone: The sample carries other DNA sequences with the same CDR3. The chain has TRBV2 and TRBJ1-2, with D maybe TRBD1 (6 bases). V was trimmed by 2 bases and J by 4 bases, leaving 8 bases between them. The CDR3 is 13 amino acids. Germline loops: CDR1 SNHLY, CDR2 FYNNEI. In DNA, the CDR3 is TGTGCCAGCAGTGAAACAGGGAGCTATGGCTACACCTTC. Its translation is CASSETGSYGYTF.

The J gene is TRBJ2-7, the V gene TRBV4-1; weak D call: TRBD2 (5 bases). The germline CDR1 and CDR2 sequences are MGHRA and YSYEKL. The CDR3 spans 16 residues. V was trimmed by 1 base and J by 0 bases, leaving 13 bases between them. The CDR3 reads CASSQVATVSSYEQYF. The CDR3 DNA follows: TGCGCCAGCAGCCAAGTAGCGACGGTAAGCTCCTACGAGCAGTACTTC.

This clone was counted between two and nine times. The rearrangement joins TRBV29-1 to TRBJ1-1; perhaps TRBD1 as D (5 bases). The CDR3 consists of 11 residues. Trimming cost V 4 bases and J 9 bases, with 12 bases left between them. Looked up from germline, CDR1 is SQVTM and CDR2 is ANQGSEA. The CDR3 reads CSVGSGRKAFF. CDR3 DNA sequence: TGCAGCGTTGGTTCAGGGAGGAAAGCTTTCTTT.

The J gene is TRBJ1-1, the V gene TRBV5-4, with D possibly matching TRBD1 (6 bases). Germline V gene lookup returns CDR1 SGHNT and CDR2 YYREEE (reference sequence). V was cut by 0 bases and J by 1 base, with 13 bases left in between. The CDR3 loop spans 16 amino acids. The CDR3 bases are TGTGCCAGCAGCTTGGCCGTAGGGGGACCGAACACTGAAGCTTTCTTT. This gives the protein CASSLAVGGPNTEAFF.

The gene calls are TRBV5-4 and TRBJ2-4, with a possible D match to TRBD1 (5 bases). V gave up 2 bases and J gave up 7 bases, with 13 bases separating them. This CDR3 is built from 14 residues. CDR1 SGHNT and CDR2 YYREEE come from the germline V gene (reference sequence). DNA of the CDR3: TGTGCCAGCAGCTTTAAGGGGATGGGGAACATTCAGTACTTC. It codes for CASSFKGMGNIQYF. Supplemented by reference TRBV5-4 and TRBJ2-4, the full variable domain reads ETGVTQSPTHLIKTRGQQVTLRCSSQSGHNTVSWYQQALGQGPQFIFQYYREEENGRGNFPPRFSGLQFPNYSSELNVNALELDDSALYLCASSFKGMGNIQYFGAGTRLSVL.

The V and J genes are TRBV5-6 and TRBJ1-2, with 10 bases that match TRBD1. Germline-derived CDR1 and CDR2 are SGHDT and YYEEEE. The CDR3 contains 16 residues. The trim removed 1 base at V and 5 bases at J, leaving 8 bases unmatched. The CDR3 here is CASSLLGQGQEYGYTF. CDR3 DNA sequence: TGTGCCAGCAGCTTGCTGGGACAGGGGCAGGAGTATGGCTACACCTTC.

The CDR3 DNA reads TGTGCCAGCAGCTTACAGGACTATGGCTACACCTTC. Its translation is CASSLQDYGYTF. This sequence joins TRBV7-9 and TRBJ1-2, with unresolved D. Germline V gene lookup returns CDR1 SEHNR and CDR2 FQNEAQ (reference sequence). Trimming took off 2 bases at V and 3 bases at J, with 4 bases between the two ends. CDR3 size: 12 residues.

This clone occurred a few times. The chain links TRBV4-2 to TRBJ2-5; D uncertain. Germline V gene sequence: CDR1 LGHNA, CDR2 YNFKEQ. This CDR3 region has 13 residues. V dropped 2 bases and J dropped 2 bases, with 6 bases sitting between them. This CDR3 is CASSQRIQETQYF. The CDR3 bases are TGTGCCAGCAGCCAACGGATACAAGAGACCCAGTACTTC.

This clone has just a few counts. The V gene is TRBV14, the J gene TRBJ2-4; 8 bases line up with TRBD2. CDR1 is SGHDN and CDR2 is FVKESK in the germline V gene. The V and J ends lost 5 bases and 15 bases, in that order; junction bases with no gene match: 9. The CDR3 totals 12 residues. The CDR3 here is CASSFTGLGVYF. The CDR3 DNA sequence: TGTGCCAGCAGCTTCACGGGACTAGGAGTGTACTTC.

This clone was counted between two and nine times. The chain carries TRBV4-3 and TRBJ1-2; a possible D gene is TRBD1 (5 bases). The CDR3 extends over 14 amino acids. With 3 bases removed from V and 4 bases from J, the gap between germline ends came to 12 bases. Germline CDR1 LGHNA, CDR2 YSLEER. The CDR3 reads CASSQAGTRYGYTF. The CDR3 bases are TGCGCCAGCAGCCAGGCGGGGACCCGCTATGGCTACACCTTC.

V usage is TRBV9 and J usage is TRBJ2-1, with a tentative D call TRBD1 (5 bases). The CDR3 is made up of 15 amino acids. Trimming left V 0 bases short and J 6 bases short, with 13 bases between. Germline V CDR1 and CDR2: SGDLS, YYNGEE. The DNA of the CDR3 is TGTGCCAGCAGCGTAGCGGAGACAGTGGGCAATGAGCAGTTCTTC. Translation: CASSVAETVGNEQFF.

This clone came up a few times. The chain carries TRBV5-1 and TRBJ2-7; possible D gene TRBD2, 6 bases. Germline CDR1 is SGHRS and CDR2 is YFSETQ. Trimming left V 1 base short and J 0 bases short, with 14 bases between. The CDR3 covers 16 residues. In DNA form, the CDR3 reads TGCGCCAGCAGCTTGACAGCCGGGACTTTCTCCTACGAGCAGTACTTC. Its translation: CASSLTAGTFSYEQYF.

The chain has TRBV5-4 and TRBJ2-5; the D gene is possibly TRBD1 (7 bases). The germline CDR1 and CDR2 sequences are SGHNT and YYREEE (reference sequence). Trimming took off 5 bases at V and 5 bases at J, with 25 bases between the two ends. The CDR3 sequence is 17 residues long. CDR3: CASRRDRPSSREETQYF. The CDR3, as DNA: TGTGCCAGCAGGCGGGACAGACCATCTTCAAGGGAGGAGACCCAGTACTTC.

This chain uses TRBV29-1 with TRBJ2-2; the D is unclear. CDR3 size: 11 residues. The germline V gene has CDR1 SQVTM and CDR2 ANQGSEA. Trimming removed 4 bases from V and 7 bases from J, with 7 bases in between. The CDR3 bases are TGCAGCGTTGCCCGGCACGGGGAGCTGTTTTTT. This codes for CSVARHGELFF.

This clone was observed once. The chain links TRBV30 to TRBJ1-2; TRBD1 is a possible D gene (6 bases). Germline loops: CDR1 GTSNPN, CDR2 SVGIG (reference sequence). The CDR3 extends over 14 amino acids. Trimming pared 4 bases from V and 5 bases from J, leaving 17 bases between. As DNA, the CDR3 is TGTGCCTGGACCGGAACAGGGACTGGGTATGGCTACACCTTC. As protein: CAWTGTGTGYGYTF. Looking up the rest from reference TRBV30 and TRBJ1-2 gives the full variable domain: SQTIHQWPATLVQPVGSPLSLECTVEGTSNPNLYWYRQAAGRGLQLLFYSVGIGQISSEVPQNLSASRPQDRQFILSSKKLLLSDSGFYLCAWTGTGTGYGYTFGSGTRLTVV.

V usage is TRBV2 and J usage is TRBJ1-5; 10 bases match TRBD1. The CDR3 is 15 residues long. V was clipped by 6 bases and J by 2 bases; unmatched bases: 4. CDR1 is SNHLY and CDR2 is FYNNEI in the germline V gene. In nucleotides, the CDR3 is TGTGCCAGCAGCGGGACAGGGGTGGGCAATCAGCCCCAGCATTTT. This codes for CASSGTGVGNQPQHF.

The chain has TRBV30 and TRBJ1-5; D unclear. CDR1 and CDR2 (germline): GTSNPN, SVGIG (reference sequence). V was pared by 2 bases and J by 4 bases, with 12 bases between. The CDR3 consists of 14 residues. The CDR3 reads CAWSTGIWNQPQHF. CDR3 nucleotide sequence: TGTGCCTGGAGTACGGGAATTTGGAATCAGCCCCAGCATTTT. Using reference TRBV30 and TRBJ1-5 for the parts outside the CDR3, the full variable domain is SQTIHQWPATLVQPVGSPLSLECTVEGTSNPNLYWYRQAAGRGLQLLFYSVGIGQISSEVPQNLSASRPQDRQFILSSKKLLLSDSGFYLCAWSTGIWNQPQHFGDGTRLSIL.

This clone showed up just once. The chain combines TRBV5-1 with TRBJ1-2; possibly TRBD1 for D (6 bases). CDR1 and CDR2 (germline): SGHRS, YFSETQ. V was clipped by 4 bases and J by 0 bases, with 13 bases between them. The CDR3 runs to 15 residues. The CDR3 sequence is CASSQGQGANYGYTF. In DNA form, the CDR3 reads TGCGCCAGCAGCCAGGGACAAGGAGCTAACTATGGCTACACCTTC.

V usage is TRBV10-3 and J usage is TRBJ2-5; D might be TRBD2 (7 bases). Germline CDR1 is ENHRY and CDR2 is SYGVKD. The CDR3 contains 17 residues. Trimming cost V 2 bases and J 2 bases, with 18 bases left between them. CDR3 loop: CAISEPSGARGQETQYF. The CDR3 coding sequence is TGTGCCATCAGTGAGCCGAGCGGGGCGAGGGGGCAAGAGACCCAGTACTTC.

The V gene is TRBV5-1, the J gene TRBJ2-7; no reliable D call. Germline lookup yields CDR1 SGHRS and CDR2 YFSETQ. V lost 5 bases and J 0 bases, leaving 9 bases between the germline ends. This CDR3 is 13 amino acids long. The CDR3 reads CASRRAASYEQYF. The CDR3 bases are TGCGCCAGCAGGCGCGCGGCCTCCTACGAGCAGTACTTC.

The V gene is TRBV29-1, the J gene TRBJ1-4, with TRBD1 as a possible D gene (5 bases). The CDR3 has 13 amino acids. V was shortened by 4 bases and J by 4 bases, with 10 bases between the two germline ends. The germline CDR1 and CDR2 sequences are SQVTM and ANQGSEA. In DNA form, the CDR3 reads TGCAGCGTTGTAGGGGCCGTTAATGAAAAACTGTTTTTT. Protein sequence: CSVVGAVNEKLFF.

The rearrangement joins TRBV30 to TRBJ1-1, with TRBD1 identical over 7 bases. CDR1 GTSNPN and CDR2 SVGIG come from the germline V gene (reference sequence). Losses at the gene ends were 8 bases for V and 0 bases for J; bases not matched to a gene: 6. The length of the CDR3 is 13 residues. The CDR3 coding sequence is TGTGCCGGCAAGACAGGGATGAACACTGAAGCTTTCTTT. Translation: CAGKTGMNTEAFF.

The chain links TRBV4-3 to TRBJ2-4; TRBD2 is a possible D gene (7 bases). The V end lost 0 bases, the J end lost 5 bases, and 14 bases lay between the germline ends. The CDR3 totals 16 residues. Germline CDR1 and CDR2: LGHNA and YSLEER. The CDR3, as DNA: TGCGCCAGCAGCCAAGATGGGGGCGGGGGTGAAAACATTCAGTACTTC. This gives the protein CASSQDGGGGENIQYF.

This clone was found once. The J gene is TRBJ2-1, the V gene TRBV5-6; D could derive from TRBD1 or TRBD2 (6 bases each). The V gene lost 4 bases and the J gene lost 2 bases, with 16 bases spanning the gap. Germline CDR1 reads SGHDT; CDR2 reads YYEEEE. This CDR3 comprises 16 residues. Here the CDR3 reads CASSLRGPGAYNEQFF. For the CDR3, the DNA is TGTGCCAGCAGCCTCCGGGGGCCTGGGGCCTACAATGAGCAGTTCTTC.

This clone was counted a single time. The chain recombines TRBV19 with TRBJ2-7; D gene uncertain. Deletions cut 9 bases from V and 3 bases from J, with 18 bases between. The CDR3 loop spans 14 amino acids. CDR1 and CDR2 (germline): LNHDA, SQIVND (reference sequence). The CDR3 sequence: CASYLVRNGYEQYF. CDR3 nucleotide sequence: TGTGCCAGCTACCTGGTACGGAACGGCTACGAGCAGTACTTC.